Presented here are 9 T cell receptor beta chains from one specimen sequenced in a study of T cells in Graves' hyperthyroidism and ophthalmopathy. Regions amplified from RNA transcripts were the TCR beta CDR3 regions. Carried out on the TCR CDR3, a first-round RT-PCR used the HTBI primer set. Each CDR3 protein gets one entry after TCRdb re-called the multiplex PCR reads with MiXCR. The profile shows nearly 600,000 distinct CDR3 sequences, about 15% of them singletons. The sequenced sample consisted of blood. The receptors stem from a young woman with Graves' hyperthyroidism that later progressed to Graves' ophthalmopathy.

This clonotype came up a few times. The rearrangement links TRBV3-1 to TRBJ2-7; D possibly uses TRBD1 or TRBD2 (6 bases each). The CDR3 is 19 residues long. V was cut by 4 bases and J by 0 bases, with 25 bases left in between. From germline, CDR1 is LGHDT and CDR2 YNNKEL (reference sequence). As DNA, the CDR3 is TGTGCCAGCAGCCGGGGGGCAGGGTGGAAGCGGACTACCTCCTACGAGCAGTACTTC. Its translation is CASSRGAGWKRTTSYEQYF.

In its sample, this clonotype was seen many times. CDR3 sequence (DNA): TGTGCCATCAGTGAGTCGGGTGAAGGGAATGGCTACACCTTC. Translating gives CAISESGEGNGYTF. The chain carries TRBV10-3 and TRBJ1-2; D gene unclear. This CDR3 has 14 residues. The germline V gene has CDR1 ENHRY and CDR2 SYGVKD. The V and J ends lost 0 bases and 6 bases respectively, with 11 bases between them.

A note on this clonotype: This may stem from a read error, because a much larger clone lies one nucleotide away. The rearrangement uses TRBV7-9 and TRBJ1-1; unclear D gene. V was clipped by 5 bases and J by 6 bases, with 19 bases between them. Germline V lookup: CDR1 SEHNR, CDR2 FQNEAQ (reference sequence). There are 15 residues in the CDR3. CDR3 sequence reads: CASSPKLRVGSEAFF. In nucleotides, the CDR3 is TGTGCCAGCAGCCCTAAGCTGCGGGTTGGTTCTGAAGCTTTCTTT. The full variable domain, rest sourced from reference TRBV7-9 and TRBJ1-1, is DTGVSQNPRHKITKRGQNVTFRCDPISEHNRLYWYRQTLGQGPEFLTYFQNEAQLEKSRLLSDRFSAERPKGSFSTLEIQRTEQGDSAMYLCASSPKLRVGSEAFFGQGTRLTVV.

This clonotype was picked up a small number of times. The V gene is TRBV7-9, the J gene TRBJ2-4, with D unresolved. Germline CDR1 is SEHNR and CDR2 is FQNEAQ (reference sequence). The V end was cut by 2 bases, the J end by 1 base, with 12 bases between. This CDR3 comprises 16 residues. Written as DNA, the CDR3 is TGTGCCAGCAGCTTAAATCTGGTACAGGCCAAAAACATTCAGTACTTC. Its protein product is CASSLNLVQAKNIQYF.

This clonotype was detected many times. The CDR3 loop reads CASSSAGQGTREQYF. The CDR3, as DNA: TGTGCCAGCAGCTCGGCGGGACAGGGGACGAGGGAGCAGTACTTC. The chain uses TRBV13 and TRBJ2-7; 10 nucleotides agree with TRBD1. This CDR3 comprises 15 residues. The ends lost 4 bases at V and 7 bases at J; junction bases unmatched: 10. The V gene's germline CDR1 is PRHDT and CDR2 FYEKMQ (reference sequence).

At least ten counts were recorded for this clonotype. In DNA form, the CDR3 reads TGCAGTGCTCGTACAGGGGGCGACGGCTACACCTTC. Residues: CSARTGGDGYTF. The gene calls are TRBV20-1 and TRBJ1-2, with 9 bases that match TRBD1. Germline CDR1 is DFQATT and CDR2 is SNEGSKA (reference sequence). This CDR3 is 12 amino acids long. Trimming at V came to 5 bases and at J to 8 bases, leaving 6 bases not matched to a gene.

The gene calls are TRBV3-1 and TRBJ2-7; D gene uncertain. V was cut by 1 base and J by 2 bases, with 12 bases left in between. Germline V gives CDR1 LGHDT, CDR2 YNNKEL (reference sequence). This CDR3 has 15 residues. DNA for the CDR3: TGTGCCAGCAGCCAAGGGCCGGCAGCTCCCTACGAGCAGTACTTC. This encodes CASSQGPAAPYEQYF.

To note about this clonotype: A much larger clone differs from this one at a single base, so this may be a read error. The chain joins TRBV11-3 to TRBJ2-7; D not certain. Germline V gene data show CDR1 as SGHNT and CDR2 as YENEEA. The CDR3 sequence is 13 residues long. The CDR3 region is CASSPPNTYERYF. DNA for the CDR3: TGTGCCAGCAGCCCGCCGAACACGTACGAGCGGTACTTC.

There are a few counts of this clonotype. The rearrangement links TRBV6-1 to TRBJ2-7, with 8 bases lining up with TRBD1. Germline lookup yields CDR1 MNHNS and CDR2 SASEGT. The ends lost 6 bases at V and 4 bases at J; junction bases unmatched: 11. This CDR3 comprises 15 residues. CDR3 amino acids: CASRLTGGPFYEQYF. CDR3 in DNA: TGTGCCAGCAGATTAACAGGGGGGCCTTTTTACGAGCAGTACTTC.